Listed below are T cell receptor beta chains from one sample, sequenced in a study of identical twins. TCRdb ran MiXCR on the 5' RACE reads and lists one entry per CDR3 protein. The sample has roughly 570,000 distinct CDR3 sequences; more than 9% are singletons. The sample also formed part of further work on yellow fever vaccine responses in identical twins.

The material sequenced was PBMCs. Source of these receptors: a woman aged 18-35 years in good health. Both conserved end residues are part of each CDR3. D genes are given only for firm matches. The size field is filled for only some rows; it gives once, few, many or a size class.

v_gene: TRBV7-8
d_gene: .
j_gene: TRBJ2-7
abundance: few
CDR3nt: TGTGCCAGCAGCTTAGAGACAGGTCTGCGCTACTACGAGCAGTACTTC
CDR3aa: CASSLETGLRYYEQYF

v_gene: TRBV6-1
d_gene: TRBD1
j_gene: TRBJ2-7
abundance: few
CDR3nt: TGTGCCAGCAGACGACAGGGGGAAATCTACGAGCAGTACTTC
CDR3aa: CASRRQGEIYEQYF

v_gene: TRBV7-8
d_gene: .
j_gene: TRBJ2-5
abundance: few
CDR3nt: TGTGCCAGCAGCTTAGCGGAGGGCAGATACCAAGAGACCCAGTACTTC
CDR3aa: CASSLAEGRYQETQYF

v_gene: TRBV29-1
d_gene: TRBD2
j_gene: TRBJ2-1
abundance: few
CDR3nt: TGCAGCGTAGGGGGTACTAGCGGCCCGAATGAGCAGTTCTTC
CDR3aa: CSVGGTSGPNEQFF

v_gene: TRBV20-1
d_gene: .
j_gene: TRBJ2-7
abundance: few
CDR3nt: TGCAGTGCAGCTCCCGGGGCCCAGGGAGGCTACGAGCAGTACTTC
CDR3aa: CSAAPGAQGGYEQYF

v_gene: TRBV5-1
d_gene: .
j_gene: TRBJ2-3
abundance: .
CDR3nt: TGCGCCAGCAGCCCGGCGGGGAATACGCAGTATTTT
CDR3aa: CASSPAGNTQYF

v_gene: TRBV29-1
d_gene: TRBD2
j_gene: TRBJ2-1
abundance: .
CDR3nt: TGCAGCGTAGCGGGGGGCTACAATGAGCAGTTCTTC
CDR3aa: CSVAGGYNEQFF

v_gene: TRBV28
d_gene: TRBD2
j_gene: TRBJ2-1
abundance: few
CDR3nt: TGTGCCAGCAGTTTTCTTTCGCCTAGCGGGTACAATGAGCAGTTCTTC
CDR3aa: CASSFLSPSGYNEQFF

v_gene: TRBV15
d_gene: .
j_gene: TRBJ1-1
abundance: few
CDR3nt: TGTGCCACCAGCAGACCCCGGACAGTGCCGAACACTGAAGCTTTCTTT
CDR3aa: CATSRPRTVPNTEAFF

v_gene: TRBV3-1
d_gene: TRBD2
j_gene: TRBJ2-5
abundance: few
CDR3nt: TGTGCCAGCAGCCCGCACCCCCTTCTGACTAGCGTGATTCCGGAGACCCAGTACTTC
CDR3aa: CASSPHPLLTSVIPETQYF

v_gene: TRBV6-1
d_gene: TRBD2
j_gene: TRBJ2-7
abundance: many
CDR3nt: TGTGCCAGCAGTCGACTAGCGGGAGAATCCGAGCAGTACTTC
CDR3aa: CASSRLAGESEQYF

v_gene: TRBV5-6
d_gene: .
j_gene: TRBJ2-7
abundance: .
CDR3nt: TGTGCCAGCAGCTTCGCTAGCCGAAACTACGAGCAGTACTTC
CDR3aa: CASSFASRNYEQYF

v_gene: TRBV29-1
d_gene: .
j_gene: TRBJ2-7
abundance: .
CDR3nt: TGCAGCGTTGCCAGGGGGGACGAGCAGTACTTC
CDR3aa: CSVARGDEQYF

v_gene: TRBV28
d_gene: TRBD2
j_gene: TRBJ2-1
abundance: .
CDR3nt: TGTGCCAGCTCGACGGGCGGGAGACTAGCGGGAGAAGGACAGTTCTTC
CDR3aa: CASSTGGRLAGEGQFF

v_gene: TRBV6-5
d_gene: TRBD2
j_gene: TRBJ2-7
abundance: many
CDR3nt: TGTGCCAGCAGTTTCCAAAACCGACTAGCGGGAGCCCACGAGCAGTACTTC
CDR3aa: CASSFQNRLAGAHEQYF

v_gene: TRBV7-2
d_gene: .
j_gene: TRBJ2-7
abundance: .
CDR3nt: TGTGCCAGCAGCTTAGAACAGGAAATCTACGAGCAGTACTTC
CDR3aa: CASSLEQEIYEQYF

v_gene: TRBV29-1
d_gene: .
j_gene: TRBJ2-7
abundance: .
CDR3nt: TGCAGCGTGCAACGGGACGGCTCCTACGAGCAGTACTTC
CDR3aa: CSVQRDGSYEQYF

v_gene: TRBV5-1
d_gene: .
j_gene: TRBJ2-1
abundance: many
CDR3nt: TGCGCCAGCAGCGAGGAGGTTGCCCTCTCCTACAATGAGCAGTTCTTC
CDR3aa: CASSEEVALSYNEQFF